Given below is one TCR beta chain in context. Uncontrolled infection, other autoimmune disease, pregnancy or lactation disqualified patients from enrolment. This entry belongs to a study of T cells in Graves' hyperthyroidism and ophthalmopathy. Study in general: At initial diagnosis, before any treatment had begun, peripheral blood was obtained.

Unmatched junction bases numbered 9, after V lost 5 bases and J lost 5 bases. Germline V lookup: CDR1 MNHNS, CDR2 SASEGT. The CDR3 covers 16 residues. What was amplified from RNA transcripts were TCR beta CDR3 regions. TCR CDR3 underwent first-round RT-PCR with the HTBI primer set. Each CDR3 protein gets one entry after TCRdb re-called the multiplex PCR reads with MiXCR. The data contain fewer than 400,000 distinct CDR3 sequences, approximately 25% of them singletons. The TCR sequence derives from a man over 45 with Graves' hyperthyroidism. The chain links TRBV6-1 to TRBJ2-1; 10 bases match TRBD1. Sequencing was carried out using blood. The CDR3 region is CASSLPGGQGNNEQFF. CDR3 sequence (DNA): TGTGCCAGCAGTCTTCCTGGGGGACAGGGGAACAATGAGCAGTTCTTC.